The 17 T cell receptor beta chains below all came from one sample that was sequenced in a study of blood T cell repertoires in COVID-19. Libraries were prepared by immunoSEQ multiplex PCR; TCRdb keeps only in-frame clonotypes and omits some of them. Of 110,000 to 150,000 clones listed, 84% are singletons. Sequences were obtained from peripheral blood. These receptors originate from a human donor in a cohort sampled during active COVID-19.

The genes are TRBV4-3 and TRBJ2-2; TRBD1 is a possible D gene (6 bases). This CDR3 is 15 amino acids long. Germline CDR1 and CDR2: LGHNA and YSLEER. The V end was cut by 4 bases, the J end by 6 bases, with 15 bases between. CDR3 DNA sequence: TGCGCCAGCAGCCTGGCCCGGACAGTCGCCGGGGAGCTGTTTTTT. Translated, it gives CASSLARTVAGELFF.

V is TRBV13 and J is TRBJ2-3; TRBD2 agrees at 7 bases. The J segment lost 8 bases and the V segment lost 4 bases, leaving 18 bases of the junction unmatched. The CDR3 is 17 residues long. Germline V gene data show CDR1 as PRHDT and CDR2 as FYEKMQ (reference sequence). CDR3 DNA sequence: TGTGCCAGCAGCTCTACGGGAGGCCCCGACTTGGTGGTTACGCAGTATTTT. It encodes CASSSTGGPDLVVTQYF.

This clone was observed once. The chain combines TRBV28 with TRBJ2-2, with TRBD1 as a possible D gene (6 bases). The CDR3 consists of 17 residues. Trimming took off 4 bases at V and 2 bases at J, with 17 bases between the two ends. Germline values: CDR1 MDHEN, CDR2 SYDVKM. The CDR3 DNA sequence: TGTGCCAGCAGTTCCCCAGGGACACCTATTAACACCGGGGAGCTGTTTTTT. Its protein is CASSSPGTPINTGELFF.

This clone has only one observation. The chain uses TRBV25-1 and TRBJ2-3; 7 nucleotides line up with TRBD1. V was pared by 3 bases and J by 6 bases, with 12 bases of the junction left unmatched. Germline values: CDR1 MGHDK, CDR2 SYGVNS. The CDR3 length is 16 residues. CDR3 amino acids: CASSDPDLRQGDTQYF. CDR3 bases: TGTGCCAGCAGTGACCCGGATCTAAGACAGGGTGATACGCAGTATTTT.

The chain employs TRBV9 and TRBJ1-1, with 7 bases matching TRBD1. CDR3 size: 15 residues. Unmatched junction bases numbered 8, after V lost 0 bases and J lost 6 bases. Germline V gene lookup returns CDR1 SGDLS and CDR2 YYNGEE. The CDR3 sequence: CASSVGGGGGPEAFF. As DNA, the CDR3 is TGTGCCAGCAGCGTAGGAGGGGGCGGCGGCCCTGAAGCTTTCTTT. Supplemented by reference TRBV9 and TRBJ1-1, the full variable domain reads DSGVTQTPKHLITATGQRVTLRCSPRSGDLSVYWYQQSLDQGLQFLIQYYNGEERAKGNILERFSAQQFPDLHSELNLSSLELGDSALYFCASSVGGGGGPEAFFGQGTRLTVV.

V usage is TRBV6-5 and J usage is TRBJ1-4; D gene unclear. The ends were cut back, 0 bases at V and 7 bases at J, with 9 bases in the middle. Germline V gives CDR1 MNHEY, CDR2 SVGAGI. This CDR3 has 14 amino acids. This chain's CDR3 is CASSYSGVGEKLFF. In nucleotides, the CDR3 is TGTGCCAGCAGTTACTCCGGGGTGGGTGAAAAACTGTTTTTT.

This chain connects TRBV9 to TRBJ2-5, with 10 positions matching TRBD2. Germline values: CDR1 SGDLS, CDR2 YYNGEE. The CDR3 length is 15 residues. The J segment lost 4 bases and the V segment lost 2 bases, leaving 5 bases of the junction unmatched. CDR3 DNA sequence: TGTGCCAGCAGCGTTCTAGCGGGGGCGGGAGAGACCCAGTACTTC. Translated: CASSVLAGAGETQYF.

This clone was seen just once. The rearrangement uses TRBV13 and TRBJ2-5; the match to TRBD2 covers 12 bases. V lost 5 bases to trimming and J lost 2 bases; unmatched junction nucleotides: 6. Germline V CDR1 and CDR2: PRHDT, FYEKMQ (reference sequence). The CDR3 covers 16 residues. As DNA, the CDR3 is TGTGCCAGCAGCCCCAGACTAGCGGGGGTTCAAGAGACCCAGTACTTC. Translated, it gives CASSPRLAGVQETQYF.

The chain is built from TRBV7-2 and TRBJ1-6; tentative D call: TRBD1 (6 bases). CDR3 size: 15 residues. The V gene lost 1 base and the J gene lost 10 bases, with 14 bases spanning the gap. Germline values: CDR1 SGHTA, CDR2 FQGNSA. The CDR3 reads CASSLEGGLDSPLHF. The CDR3 DNA sequence: TGTGCCAGCAGCTTAGAAGGGGGTTTGGACTCACCCCTCCACTTT.

The rearrangement uses TRBV5-4 and TRBJ2-1; 12 bases match TRBD2. V was clipped by 0 bases and J by 10 bases; unmatched bases: 5. Germline V lookup: CDR1 SGHNT, CDR2 YYREEE (reference sequence). The CDR3 totals 15 residues. For the CDR3, the DNA is TGTGCCAGCAGCTTGGCTAGCGGGGGGGCACGGGAGCAGTTCTTC. This sequence encodes CASSLASGGAREQFF.

This clone was recorded only once. This rearrangement joins TRBV5-1 to TRBJ2-3; 10 bases line up with TRBD2. Germline V lookup: CDR1 SGHRS, CDR2 YFSETQ. V shed 5 bases, J shed 0 bases, and the junction held 15 bases outside the gene matches. The CDR3 sequence is 19 residues long. The CDR3 sequence is CASSPGLAQTKSSTDTQYF. As DNA, the CDR3 is TGCGCCAGCAGTCCGGGACTAGCGCAAACTAAGTCTAGCACAGATACGCAGTATTTT.

The chain employs TRBV5-4 and TRBJ2-7, with 8 bases aligning to TRBD1. Germline V gene lookup returns CDR1 SGHNT and CDR2 YYREEE (reference sequence). The ends lost 4 bases at V and 4 bases at J; junction bases unmatched: 10. This CDR3 is built from 15 residues. The CDR3 region is CASSPGSGGGYEQYF. CDR3 DNA: TGTGCCAGCAGCCCTGGCTCAGGGGGCGGTTACGAGCAGTACTTC.

A note on this clone: The sample carries other DNA sequences with the same CDR3. This chain joins TRBV5-1 and TRBJ2-5; D remains ambiguous. Trimming shortened V by 0 bases and J by 2 bases, and 8 bases separated the two germline ends. Germline assignment: CDR1 SGHRS and CDR2 YFSETQ. CDR3 length: 14 residues. In DNA form, the CDR3 reads TGCGCCAGCAGCTTGGGTGGCGGACAAGAGACCCAGTACTTC. This codes for CASSLGGGQETQYF.

V gene TRBV9 combines with J gene TRBJ2-2; possible D gene TRBD2, 6 bases. CDR3 size: 15 residues. Looked up from germline, CDR1 is SGDLS and CDR2 is YYNGEE. V was trimmed by 2 bases and J by 1 base, leaving 9 bases between them. DNA for the CDR3: TGTGCCAGCAGCGTTGGTAGCGGGAACACCGGGGAGCTGTTTTTT. It translates to CASSVGSGNTGELFF.

The rearrangement links TRBV5-8 to TRBJ1-4; maybe TRBD1 (5 bases). Trimming removed 1 base at V and 7 bases at J, with 14 bases between. Germline loops: CDR1 SGHTS, CDR2 YDEGEE. This CDR3 contains 15 residues. CDR3 sequence reads: CASSLTGGIGEKLFF. Written as DNA, the CDR3 is TGTGCCAGCAGCTTGACGGGGGGTATCGGTGAAAAACTGTTTTTT.

The chain employs TRBV18 and TRBJ1-1; TRBD1 agrees at 7 bases. Germline CDR1 reads KGHSH; CDR2 reads LQKENI. Germline trimming cut 4 bases from V and 8 bases from J; bases unmatched to any gene: 7. CDR3 length equals 13 residues. CDR3 nucleotide sequence: TGTGCCAGCTCACTTAATAGGGGACAGGAAGCTTTCTTT. Encoded protein: CASSLNRGQEAFF.

The rearrangement joins TRBV6-5 to TRBJ2-3; TRBD2 aligns across 11 bases. The CDR3 is 15 amino acids. The J segment lost 4 bases and the V segment lost 5 bases, leaving 5 bases of the junction unmatched. From germline, CDR1 is MNHEY and CDR2 SVGAGI. CDR3: CASSQMGLAADTQYF. DNA of the CDR3: TGTGCCAGCAGTCAAATGGGACTAGCGGCAGATACGCAGTATTTT.